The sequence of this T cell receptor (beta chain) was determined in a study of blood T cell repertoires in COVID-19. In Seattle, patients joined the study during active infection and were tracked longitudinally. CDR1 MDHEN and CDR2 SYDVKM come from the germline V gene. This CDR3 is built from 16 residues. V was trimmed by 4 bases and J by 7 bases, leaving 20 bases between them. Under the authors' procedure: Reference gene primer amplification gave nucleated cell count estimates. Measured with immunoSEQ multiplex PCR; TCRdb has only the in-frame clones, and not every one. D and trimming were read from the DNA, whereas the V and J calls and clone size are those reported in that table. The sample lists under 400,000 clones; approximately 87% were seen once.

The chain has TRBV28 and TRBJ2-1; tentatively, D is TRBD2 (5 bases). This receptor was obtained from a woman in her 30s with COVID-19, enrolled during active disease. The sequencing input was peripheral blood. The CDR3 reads CASSYPRGRRRNEQFF. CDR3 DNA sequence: TGTGCCAGCAGTTACCCCCGGGGTAGGAGAAGGAATGAGCAGTTCTTC.